A single sample gave rise to the 6 T cell receptor beta chains below, sequenced in a study of cytomegalovirus exposure and HLA in healthy donors. The PCR used 60 Vbeta and 13 Jbeta primers. Some clones are missing from TCRdb's copy, which holds only in-frame ones; the method was immunoSEQ multiplex PCR. The sample lists approximately 170,000 clones, 80% to 85% occurring once. Specimen: PBMCs. Receptors were obtained from a boy between 2 and 10 years old in good health and CMV-seronegative.

The chain combines TRBV27 with TRBJ2-5; D is perhaps TRBD1 (5 bases). The J call may be in error: the DNA end matches TRBJ2-7 better. This CDR3 has 13 residues. Looked up from germline, CDR1 is MNHEY and CDR2 is SMNVEV (reference sequence). Here the CDR3 DNA reads TGTGCCAGCCAAAGGCAGGGCCGTTCCGAGCAGTACTTC. Translating it yields CASQRQGRSEQYF.

The genes are TRBV7-9 and TRBJ1-6; 8 positions agree with TRBD1. Germline V gene data show CDR1 as SEHNR and CDR2 as FQNEAQ (reference sequence). The CDR3 is 13 amino acids. V shed 6 bases and J 10 bases; nucleotides not matched to a gene: 5. CDR3 DNA: TGTGCCAGCAGTCATACAGGGGGGTCACCCCTCCACTTT. Translation gives CASSHTGGSPLHF. The whole variable domain, filled in from reference TRBV7-9 and TRBJ1-6, reads DTGVSQNPRHKITKRGQNVTFRCDPISEHNRLYWYRQTLGQGPEFLTYFQNEAQLEKSRLLSDRFSAERPKGSFSTLEIQRTEQGDSAMYLCASSHTGGSPLHFGNGTRLTVT.

The rearrangement uses TRBV21-1 and TRBJ1-1; the D call of TRBD1 is as the table states it, not checked on the DNA. TRBV21-1 is an annotated pseudogene. CDR3 length equals 17 residues. The CDR3 DNA is TGTGCCAGAGGTAGTTGGGGTATTGGGGGCGATGAAACTGAAGCTTTCTTT. This encodes CARGSWGIGGDETEAFF.

The table lists this clone with a count of one. This chain uses TRBV5-1 with TRBJ1-4, with TRBD1 matching over 7 bases. The CDR3 contains 16 residues. Germline V CDR1 and CDR2: SGHRS, YFSETQ. V lost 1 base, J lost 0 bases, and 3 bases stayed unmatched. CDR3 nucleotides: TGCGCCAGCAGCTTGCGGACAGGCCCAACTAATGAAAAACTGTTTTTT. Its protein is CASSLRTGPTNEKLFF.

The CDR3, as DNA: TGTGCCAGCAGCCCCCATCCTAACCAAGAGACCCAGTACTTC. This gives the protein CASSPHPNQETQYF. The chain uses TRBV14 and TRBJ2-5, with D hard to call. Trimming left V 4 bases short and J 0 bases short, with 9 bases between. Germline assignment: CDR1 SGHDN and CDR2 FVKESK. The CDR3 contains 14 residues.

This clone was recorded only once. DNA of the CDR3: TGTGCCAGTAGTACCAAATTCCGGACAGGCTCTGGGGCCAACGTCCTGACTTTC. It translates to CASSTKFRTGSGANVLTF. The rearrangement uses TRBV19 and TRBJ2-6, with TRBD1 matching over 7 bases. The germline V gene has CDR1 LNHDA and CDR2 SQIVND (reference sequence). This CDR3 region has 18 residues. V trimming: 4 bases; J trimming: 0 bases; junction bases outside the gene matches: 9.